The 28 T cell receptor beta chains in this list originate from one sample, sequenced in a study of blood T cells in healthy people across ages. Through a sample-barcoded 5' primer and a J-beta primer mix, a second PCR was run for roughly 7 to 12 cycles. TCRdb re-analysed the 5' RACE reads in MiXCR, keeping a single row per CDR3 protein. The table shows 700,000 to 950,000 distinct CDR3 sequences, with roughly 41% occurring only once. The source material was blood. The receptors stem from a woman aged 60 to 75 in good health.

This clonotype has just a few counts. This rearrangement joins TRBV20-1 to TRBJ2-1; 10 nucleotides align to TRBD1. V was pared by 5 bases and J by 7 bases, with 11 bases of the junction left unmatched. CDR1 and CDR2 from the germline V gene are DFQATT and SNEGSKA (reference sequence). The CDR3 contains 15 residues. The CDR3 nucleotides are TGCAGTGCTGGGACAGGGGAAGGGGGCGGGAATGAGCAGTTCTTC. The encoded protein is CSAGTGEGGGNEQFF.

As for this clonotype: This may come from a read error, since a much larger clone is one base off. V is TRBV6-6 and J is TRBJ2-1; 7 positions agree with TRBD1. The DNA end is more similar to TRBJ2-7, so the J call may be wrong. The length of the CDR3 is 15 residues. CDR1 and CDR2 (germline): MNHNY, SVGAGI (reference sequence). As DNA, the CDR3 is TGTGCCAGCACCCCCGGGACAGAATCCTACAATGAGCAGTACTTC. Translating gives CASTPGTESYNEQYF.

This clonotype was counted between two and nine times. The V gene is TRBV10-3, the J gene TRBJ1-5; no clear D. The CDR3 contains 14 residues. Trimming left V 6 bases short and J 1 base short, with 10 bases between. The germline V gene has CDR1 ENHRY and CDR2 SYGVKD. The chain's CDR3 is CAIRDGRSNQPQHF. The CDR3 region has the DNA TGTGCCATCAGGGATGGTCGGAGCAATCAGCCCCAGCATTTT.

On this clonotype: At one end, the junction sequence differs from germline, possibly due to a read error. The chain couples TRBV12-3 or TRBV12-4 to TRBJ1-5, with D maybe TRBD1 (6 bases). The CDR3 extends over 13 amino acids. The CDR3 region has the DNA TGTGCCAGCAGTCTAGGGGGAGATCAGCCCCTGCATTTT. Residues: CASSLGGDQPLHF.

The chain uses TRBV4-3 and TRBJ2-1; 7 bases match TRBD1. Trimming cost V 0 bases and J 9 bases; bases outside gene matches: 14. CDR1 and CDR2 from the germline V gene are LGHNA and YSLEER. This CDR3 has 17 residues. CDR3 DNA: TGCGCCAGCAGCCAAGATATGAGACAGGGTAGGTGGGGTGAGCAGTTCTTC. Amino acids: CASSQDMRQGRWGEQFF.

The rearrangement uses TRBV11-3 and TRBJ2-1, with 10 bases lining up with TRBD1. Trimming took 5 bases from V and 6 from J; bases not matched to a gene: 10. CDR3 size: 16 residues. Germline assignment: CDR1 SGHNT and CDR2 YENEEA. The CDR3 reads CASSKAGTGVSNEQFF. CDR3 DNA sequence: TGTGCCAGCAGCAAAGCCGGGACAGGGGTTAGCAATGAGCAGTTCTTC.

The rearrangement uses TRBV14 and TRBJ1-2; unclear D gene. Trimming shortened V by 2 bases and J by 2 bases, and 6 bases separated the two germline ends. CDR1 SGHDN and CDR2 FVKESK come from the germline V gene. The CDR3 has 13 amino acids. CDR3 in amino acids: CASSQSRNYGYTF. The CDR3 coding sequence is TGTGCCAGCAGCCAATCGAGAAACTATGGCTACACCTTC. The full variable domain, completed using reference TRBV14 and TRBJ1-2, is EAGVTQFPSHSVIEKGQTVTLRCDPISGHDNLYWYRRVMGKEIKFLLHFVKESKQDESGMPNNRFLAERTGGTYSTLKVQPAELEDSGVYFCASSQSRNYGYTFGSGTRLTVV.

This clonotype showed up just a few times. The rearrangement links TRBV29-1 to TRBJ2-1, with 13 bases matching TRBD2. The CDR3 extends over 16 amino acids. Germline V gene sequence: CDR1 SQVTM, CDR2 ANQGSEA. Trimming cost V 6 bases and J 6 bases; bases outside gene matches: 11. The CDR3 DNA follows: TGCAGCGTCCTCTCGATTCGGACTAGCGGGAGCAATGAGCAGTTCTTC. Protein product: CSVLSIRTSGSNEQFF.

This rearrangement joins TRBV11-2 to TRBJ2-7; D is possibly TRBD2 (6 bases). The CDR3 has 13 residues. The V and J ends lost 4 bases and 3 bases respectively, with 10 bases between them. Germline V gene lookup returns CDR1 SGHAT and CDR2 FQNNGV. CDR3 residues: CASSCRRDYEQYF. CDR3 nucleotide sequence: TGTGCCAGCAGCTGCAGGCGGGACTACGAGCAGTACTTC.

This clonotype was picked up one time. The chain has TRBV4-3 and TRBJ1-2, with 11 bases identical to TRBD1. The CDR3 contains 16 residues. Germline V gene lookup returns CDR1 LGHNA and CDR2 YSLEER. The V segment lost 7 bases and the J segment 4 bases; nucleotides outside the gene matches: 11. CDR3 residues: CASTRTGTGGSYGYTF. In DNA, the CDR3 is TGCGCCAGCACCCGGACCGGGACAGGGGGTTCCTATGGCTACACCTTC.

This clonotype has just a few counts. This chain joins TRBV2 and TRBJ2-7; the D is unclear. The germline V gene has CDR1 SNHLY and CDR2 FYNNEI. The CDR3 spans 13 residues. Between the trimmed V and J ends, which lost 8 bases and 3 bases, there was a span of 14 bases. The CDR3 reads CASRLAVGYEQYF. As DNA, the CDR3 is TGTGCCAGCCGGTTAGCTGTTGGCTACGAGCAGTACTTC.

As regards this clonotype: This may stem from a read error, because a much larger clone lies one nucleotide away. The rearrangement joins TRBV12-3 or TRBV12-4 to TRBJ1-1, with 9 bases fitting TRBD1. Germline trimming cut 5 bases from V and 3 bases from J; bases unmatched to any gene: 10. CDR3 length equals 16 residues. The CDR3 DNA reads TGTGCCAGCAGTCCGATCGCGGGACAGGGTGACACTGAAGCTTTCTTT. Its translation: CASSPIAGQGDTEAFF.

This clonotype is a singleton in its sample. The rearrangement uses TRBV12-5 and TRBJ2-7; D is undetermined. V gave up 5 bases and J gave up 4 bases, with 18 bases separating them. Germline CDR1 and CDR2: LGHNT and FRNRAP. The CDR3 runs 15 residues. CDR3 sequence: CASGLTSSIGYEQYF. The CDR3 bases are TGTGCTAGTGGTCTTACAAGTTCCATCGGGTACGAGCAGTACTTC.

The chain has TRBV28 and TRBJ1-2, with a tentative D call TRBD1 (5 bases). V was trimmed by 5 bases and J by 5 bases, leaving 15 bases between them. Looked up from germline, CDR1 is MDHEN and CDR2 is SYDVKM. This CDR3 has 14 residues. In nucleotides, the CDR3 is TGTGCCAGCAGTATGGGGGGATCAACGTATGGCTACACCTTC. This translates into CASSMGGSTYGYTF.

V usage is TRBV29-1 and J usage is TRBJ2-1; no clear D gene. The DNA end lines up better with TRBJ2-7; the J call may be wrong. The CDR3 spans 14 residues. Germline CDR1 and CDR2: SQVTM and ANQGSEA. The CDR3 nucleotides read TGCAGCCACGCGGAAGAGAGTTCCTACAATGAGCAGTACTTC. It translates to CSHAEESSYNEQYF.

V and J are TRBV11-2 and TRBJ1-4; no reliable D call. Trimming left V 2 bases short and J 0 bases short, with 13 bases between. This CDR3 has 17 residues. Germline V lookup: CDR1 SGHAT, CDR2 FQNNGV. CDR3 amino acids: CASSLSPRRATNEKLFF. The CDR3 DNA sequence: TGTGCCAGCAGCTTATCCCCCCGGAGAGCAACTAATGAAAAACTGTTTTTT.

This sequence joins TRBV3-1 and TRBJ2-7; 9 nucleotides agree with TRBD2. The CDR3 has 15 amino acids. With V trimmed by 5 bases and J by 1 base, 6 bases remained unmatched. Germline V gene lookup returns CDR1 LGHDT and CDR2 YNNKEL (reference sequence). CDR3 amino acids: CASSKTSGGSYEQYF. The CDR3 nucleotides read TGTGCCAGCAGCAAGACTAGCGGAGGGTCCTACGAGCAGTACTTC.

This clonotype was counted many times. This chain joins TRBV3-1 and TRBJ2-5, with 13 nucleotides matching TRBD2. The CDR3 is 16 residues long. Germline V CDR1 and CDR2: LGHDT, YNNKEL (reference sequence). Trimming cost V 4 bases and J 4 bases; bases outside gene matches: 6. In DNA, the CDR3 is TGTGCCAGCAGCCCGGGACTAGCGGGATACGGAGAGACCCAGTACTTC. It specifies CASSPGLAGYGETQYF.

J is TRBJ2-5 and V is TRBV15, with D tentatively TRBD1 (6 bases). This CDR3 comprises 16 residues. V lost 2 bases, J lost 2 bases, and 15 bases lay in between. Looked up from germline, CDR1 is LNHNV and CDR2 is YYDKDF (reference sequence). CDR3 sequence (DNA): TGTGCCACCAGCAGATTTGGTCAGGACAGACAAGAGACCCAGTACTTC. This gives the protein CATSRFGQDRQETQYF.

This clonotype was recorded a few times. This sequence joins TRBV10-3 and TRBJ1-2; TRBD1 might be the D (6 bases). CDR3 length: 14 amino acids. Germline CDR1 reads ENHRY; CDR2 reads SYGVKD. V was pared by 7 bases and J by 1 base, with 13 bases between. CDR3 sequence reads: CAITKDSSNYGYTF. For the CDR3, the DNA is TGTGCCATCACTAAGGACAGCAGTAACTATGGCTACACCTTC.

The chain recombines TRBV18 with TRBJ2-3, with TRBD1 identical over 7 bases. Germline V gives CDR1 KGHSH, CDR2 LQKENI. The CDR3 covers 17 residues. The V segment lost 0 bases and the J segment 0 bases; nucleotides outside the gene matches: 6. The CDR3, as DNA: TGTGCCAGCTCACCACCCAGGGGGACGGTTAGCACAGATACGCAGTATTTT. Translated, it gives CASSPPRGTVSTDTQYF.

This clonotype was seen a few times. The chain combines TRBV11-2 with TRBJ2-1, with 11 bases identical to TRBD2. In germline, CDR1 is SGHAT, CDR2 FQNNGV. The CDR3 consists of 16 residues. The J segment lost 5 bases and the V segment lost 4 bases, leaving 7 bases of the junction unmatched. CDR3: CASSSFSGRADNEQFF. The CDR3 DNA is TGTGCCAGCAGCTCCTTTAGCGGGAGGGCCGACAATGAGCAGTTCTTC.

The chain recombines TRBV20-1 with TRBJ2-7, with 9 bases that match TRBD1. Germline CDR1 reads DFQATT; CDR2 reads SNEGSKA (reference sequence). The CDR3 is 13 residues long. Losses at the gene ends were 3 bases for V and 3 bases for J; bases not matched to a gene: 3. The chain's CDR3 is CSASWDRDYEQYF. CDR3 in DNA: TGCAGTGCTAGCTGGGACAGGGACTACGAGCAGTACTTC.

The gene calls are TRBV20-1 and TRBJ2-1, with 10 nucleotides matching TRBD1. The CDR3 spans 14 residues. J gave up 7 bases and V 6 bases, and 9 bases lay outside the gene matches. CDR1 DFQATT and CDR2 SNEGSKA come from the germline V gene (reference sequence). The CDR3 protein is CSALGTGDANEQFF. CDR3 nucleotides: TGCAGTGCCCTCGGGACAGGGGATGCGAATGAGCAGTTCTTC.

The genes are TRBV5-1 and TRBJ2-5, with 8 nucleotides matching TRBD2. Germline-derived CDR1 and CDR2 are SGHRS and YFSETQ. CDR3 length: 15 amino acids. The V and J ends lost 3 bases and 0 bases, in that order; junction bases with no gene match: 4. CDR3 coding DNA: TGCGCCAGCAGCTCTGGACTAGCCCACCAAGAGACCCAGTACTTC. Translating gives CASSSGLAHQETQYF.

The chain combines TRBV18 with TRBJ2-5, with D possibly TRBD1 on 5 matching bases. This CDR3 comprises 14 residues. Germline CDR1 is KGHSH and CDR2 is LQKENI. V dropped 6 bases and J dropped 4 bases, with 15 bases sitting between them. CDR3 sequence (DNA): TGTGCCAGCTCCCTCGAAGATCAGGGAGAGACCCAGTACTTC. It encodes CASSLEDQGETQYF.

The CDR3: CASSQDQGAPAGANVLTF. The CDR3, as DNA: TGTGCCAGCAGCCAAGATCAGGGAGCCCCTGCTGGGGCCAACGTCCTGACTTTC. The chain employs TRBV4-2 and TRBJ2-6; D is tentatively TRBD1 or TRBD2 (5 bases each). This CDR3 contains 18 residues. V was clipped by 0 bases and J by 2 bases, with 14 bases between them. Germline-derived CDR1 and CDR2 are LGHNA and YNFKEQ.

V usage is TRBV20-1 and J usage is TRBJ2-5; D is perhaps TRBD2 (6 bases). Germline-derived CDR1 and CDR2 are DFQATT and SNEGSKA (reference sequence). Trimming cost V 3 bases and J 2 bases, with 16 bases left between them. The CDR3 loop spans 15 amino acids. CDR3 DNA sequence: TGCAGTGCTAGTTGGGAGGCGGGAAAACAAGAGACCCAGTACTTC. Amino acids: CSASWEAGKQETQYF.